These 5 T cell receptor beta chains originate from one sample sequenced in a study of read filtering for tumor transcriptome and immune sequencing. From around 440 ng of RNA, a library with molecular barcoded alpha/delta and beta/gamma adaptors was made. One entry per CDR3 protein, called by TCRdb with MiXCR from the reads. The table has 75,000 to 95,000 distinct CDR3 sequences, 20% to 25% seen once. Sequenced: a population of CD138-negative cells sorted from bone marrow. These TCRs come from a donor aged 40 or older with multiple myeloma.

The table lists this clonotype with a count of one. This may arise from a read error, as a much more abundant clone is one base away. The chain joins TRBV20-1 to TRBJ1-1; TRBD1 is a possible D gene (5 bases). This CDR3 contains 18 residues. From germline, CDR1 is DFQATT and CDR2 SNEGSKA (reference sequence). Trimming stripped 0 bases from V and 1 base from J, with 21 bases between. The CDR3 DNA follows: TGCAGTGCTAGAGATTTTATTCAAGTCGGGGCACCGAACACTGAAGCTTTCTTT. As protein: CSARDFIQVGAPNTEAFF.

This clonotype was seen ten or more times. The J gene is TRBJ2-1, the V gene TRBV3-1; TRBD2 matches at 11 bases. V was pared by 3 bases and J by 10 bases, with 8 bases of the junction left unmatched. Germline CDR1 is LGHDT and CDR2 is YNNKEL (reference sequence). The CDR3 length is 15 residues. The CDR3 nucleotides read TGTGCCAGCAGCCACGTAGCGGGGGGGCGAGAGGAGCAGTTCTTC. Translating gives CASSHVAGGREEQFF.

Ten or more counts support this clonotype. Lacking the conserved final phenylalanine or tryptophan, this CDR3 likely reflects a read error. J is TRBJ2-6 and V is TRBV4-1; 11 bases are shared with TRBD1. V lost 5 bases, J lost 1 base, and 7 bases stayed unmatched. This CDR3 has 18 amino acids. Germline CDR1 and CDR2: MGHRA and YSYEKL. CDR3 residues: CASSKGQGARSGANVLTS. The DNA for the CDR3 is TGCGCCAGCAGCAAAGGACAGGGGGCGCGTTCTGGGGCCAACGTCCTGACTTCC.

The chain combines TRBV28 with TRBJ2-3; maybe TRBD1 (8 bases). CDR1 and CDR2 from the germline V gene are MDHEN and SYDVKM. The CDR3 runs to 15 residues. V shed 3 bases and J shed 5 bases, with 15 bases lying between them. CDR3 sequence: CASSLVQGGRDTQYF. CDR3 DNA: TGTGCCAGCAGTTTGGTACAGGGGGGGCGAGATACGCAGTATTTT.

By share, this clonotype counts as medium-sized (0.01 to 0.1%). The chain couples TRBV5-5 to TRBJ2-1, with TRBD2 matching 12 bases. Germline lookup yields CDR1 SGHKS and CDR2 YYEKEE (reference sequence). The CDR3 loop spans 15 amino acids. V shed 6 bases and J 4 bases; nucleotides not matched to a gene: 5. This CDR3 is CASTHLAGGYNEQFF. CDR3 sequence (DNA): TGTGCCAGCACACATCTAGCGGGGGGGTACAATGAGCAGTTCTTC. The entire variable domain, with the rest obtained from reference TRBV5-5 and TRBJ2-1, is as follows: DAGVTQSPTHLIKTRGQQVTLRCSPISGHKSVSWYQQVLGQGPQFIFQYYEKEERGRGNFPDRFSARQFPNYSSELNVNALLLGDSALYLCASTHLAGGYNEQFFGPGTRLTVL.